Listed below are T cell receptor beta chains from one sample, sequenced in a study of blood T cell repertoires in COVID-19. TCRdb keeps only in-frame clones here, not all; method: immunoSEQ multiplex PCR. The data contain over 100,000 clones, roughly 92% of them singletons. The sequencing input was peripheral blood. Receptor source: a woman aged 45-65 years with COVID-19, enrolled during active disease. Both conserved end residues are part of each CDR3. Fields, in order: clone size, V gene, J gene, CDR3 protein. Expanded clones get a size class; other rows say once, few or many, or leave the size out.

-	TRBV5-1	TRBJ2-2	CASSLAVAGSGELFF
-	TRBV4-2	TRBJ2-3	CASSQESSGAGDTQYF
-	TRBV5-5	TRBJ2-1	CASSLAEIEQFF
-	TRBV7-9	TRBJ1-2	CASSPAGRGGRANYGYTF
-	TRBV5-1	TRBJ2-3	CASSLGAGGADTQYF
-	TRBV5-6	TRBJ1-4	CASSLGGTGEKLFF
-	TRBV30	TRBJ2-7	CALSLTGAEQYF
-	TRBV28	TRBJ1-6	CASSDRENSPLHF
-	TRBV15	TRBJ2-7	CATSTLAFTSEQYF
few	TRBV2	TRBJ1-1	CASRDIGHMNTEAFF
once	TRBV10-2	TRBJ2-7	CASGLSYEQYF
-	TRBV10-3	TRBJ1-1	CAIRQGRMNTEAFF
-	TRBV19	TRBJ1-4	CASSTHREGKLFF